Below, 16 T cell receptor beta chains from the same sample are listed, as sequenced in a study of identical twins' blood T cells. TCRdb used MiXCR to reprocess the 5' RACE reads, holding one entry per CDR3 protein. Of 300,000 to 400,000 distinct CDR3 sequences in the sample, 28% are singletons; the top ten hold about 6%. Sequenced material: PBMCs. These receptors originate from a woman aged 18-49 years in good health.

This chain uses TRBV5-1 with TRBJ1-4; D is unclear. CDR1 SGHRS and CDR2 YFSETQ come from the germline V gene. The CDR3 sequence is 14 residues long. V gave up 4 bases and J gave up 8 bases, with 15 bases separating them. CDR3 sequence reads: CASSPGLALEKLFF. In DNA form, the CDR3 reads TGCGCCAGCAGCCCCGGGTTGGCGCTAGAAAAACTGTTTTTT.

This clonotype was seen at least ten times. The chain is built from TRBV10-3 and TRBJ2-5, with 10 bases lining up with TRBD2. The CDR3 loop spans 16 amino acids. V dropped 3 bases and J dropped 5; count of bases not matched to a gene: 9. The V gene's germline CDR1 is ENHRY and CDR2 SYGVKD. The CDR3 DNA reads TGTGCCATCAGTGATTACACTAGCGGGAACGGGGAGACCCAGTACTTC. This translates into CAISDYTSGNGETQYF.

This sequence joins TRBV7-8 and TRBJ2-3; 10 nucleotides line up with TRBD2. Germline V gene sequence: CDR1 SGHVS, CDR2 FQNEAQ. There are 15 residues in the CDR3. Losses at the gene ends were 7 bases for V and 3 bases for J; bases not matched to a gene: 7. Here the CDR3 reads CASIIGTSVTDTQYF. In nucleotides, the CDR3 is TGTGCCAGCATCATTGGGACTAGCGTTACAGATACGCAGTATTTT.

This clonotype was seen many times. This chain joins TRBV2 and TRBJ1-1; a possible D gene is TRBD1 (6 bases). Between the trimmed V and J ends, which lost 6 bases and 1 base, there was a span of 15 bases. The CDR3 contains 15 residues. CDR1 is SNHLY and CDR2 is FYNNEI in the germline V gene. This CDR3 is CASRLTGLANTEAFF. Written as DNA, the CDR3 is TGTGCCAGCAGGCTCACAGGGTTGGCGAACACTGAAGCTTTCTTT.

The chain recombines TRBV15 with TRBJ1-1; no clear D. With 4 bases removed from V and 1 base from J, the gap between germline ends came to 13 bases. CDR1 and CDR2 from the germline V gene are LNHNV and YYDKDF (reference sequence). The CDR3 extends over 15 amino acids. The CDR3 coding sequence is TGTGCCACCAGCATCGACAAGCCCGGGAACACTGAAGCTTTCTTT. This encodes CATSIDKPGNTEAFF.

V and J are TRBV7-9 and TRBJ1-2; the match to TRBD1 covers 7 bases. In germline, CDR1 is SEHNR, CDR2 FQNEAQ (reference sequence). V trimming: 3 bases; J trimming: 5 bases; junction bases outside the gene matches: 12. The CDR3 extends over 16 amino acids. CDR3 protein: CASSLGTAFKPYGYTF. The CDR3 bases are TGTGCCAGCAGCTTGGGGACAGCCTTCAAGCCATATGGCTACACCTTC. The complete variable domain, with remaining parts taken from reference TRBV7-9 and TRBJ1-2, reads DTGVSQNPRHKITKRGQNVTFRCDPISEHNRLYWYRQTLGQGPEFLTYFQNEAQLEKSRLLSDRFSAERPKGSFSTLEIQRTEQGDSAMYLCASSLGTAFKPYGYTFGSGTRLTVV.

CDR3 loop: CASSLVIGDYGYTF. The CDR3 DNA reads TGCGCCAGCAGCTTGGTTATAGGCGACTATGGCTACACCTTC. The chain employs TRBV5-1 and TRBJ1-2, with D unclear. This CDR3 region has 14 residues. V shed 0 bases and J shed 3 bases, with 9 bases lying between them. Looked up from germline, CDR1 is SGHRS and CDR2 is YFSETQ.

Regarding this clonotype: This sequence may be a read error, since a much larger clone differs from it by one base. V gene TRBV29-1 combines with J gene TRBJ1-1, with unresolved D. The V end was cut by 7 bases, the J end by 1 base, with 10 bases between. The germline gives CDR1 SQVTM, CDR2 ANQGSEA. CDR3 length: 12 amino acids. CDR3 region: CSAAGGNTEAFF. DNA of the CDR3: TGCAGCGCTGCGGGAGGGAACACTGAAGCTTTCTTT.

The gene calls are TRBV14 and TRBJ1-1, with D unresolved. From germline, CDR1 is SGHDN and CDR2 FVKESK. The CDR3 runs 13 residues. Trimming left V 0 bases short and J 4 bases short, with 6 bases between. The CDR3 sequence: CASSQDLGTEAFF. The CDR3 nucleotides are TGTGCCAGCAGCCAAGATCTGGGCACTGAAGCTTTCTTT. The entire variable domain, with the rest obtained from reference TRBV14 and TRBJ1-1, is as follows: EAGVTQFPSHSVIEKGQTVTLRCDPISGHDNLYWYRRVMGKEIKFLLHFVKESKQDESGMPNNRFLAERTGGTYSTLKVQPAELEDSGVYFCASSQDLGTEAFFGQGTRLTVV.

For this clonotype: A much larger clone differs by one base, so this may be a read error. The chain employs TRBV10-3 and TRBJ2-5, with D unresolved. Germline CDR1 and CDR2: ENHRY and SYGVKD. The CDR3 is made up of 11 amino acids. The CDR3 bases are TGTGCCACAGCGTATGGTGAGACCCAGTGCTTC. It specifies CATAYGETQCF.

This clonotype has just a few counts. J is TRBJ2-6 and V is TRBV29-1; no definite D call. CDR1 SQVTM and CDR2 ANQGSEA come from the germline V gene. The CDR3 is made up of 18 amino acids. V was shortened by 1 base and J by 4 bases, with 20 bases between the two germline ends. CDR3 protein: CSVEGAVNSLQGANVLTF. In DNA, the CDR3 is TGCAGCGTTGAAGGTGCTGTGAACAGCTTACAGGGGGCCAACGTCCTGACTTTC.

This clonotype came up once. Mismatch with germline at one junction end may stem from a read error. The CDR3 DNA is TGTGCCGGCAGCCAAGGACTCTCTGGAAACACCATATATTTT. It encodes CAGSQGLSGNTIYF. The gene calls are TRBV4-2 and TRBJ1-3; D not certain. The CDR3 runs to 14 residues. Germline CDR1 and CDR2: LGHNA and YNFKEQ.

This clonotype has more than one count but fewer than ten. CDR3 sequence reads: CASTRKDSHSGETQYF. The CDR3 nucleotides are TGCGCCAGCACCCGAAAGGACAGTCACTCAGGGGAGACCCAGTACTTC. This rearrangement joins TRBV5-1 to TRBJ2-5, with a tentative D call TRBD1 (6 bases). V was cut by 6 bases and J by 5 bases, with 23 bases left in between. The CDR3 totals 16 residues. Germline lookup yields CDR1 SGHRS and CDR2 YFSETQ. The complete variable domain, with remaining parts taken from reference TRBV5-1 and TRBJ2-5, reads KAGVTQTPRYLIKTRGQQVTLSCSPISGHRSVSWYQQTPGQGLQFLFEYFSETQRNKGNFPGRFSGRQFSNSRSEMNVSTLELGDSALYLCASTRKDSHSGETQYFGPGTRLLVL.

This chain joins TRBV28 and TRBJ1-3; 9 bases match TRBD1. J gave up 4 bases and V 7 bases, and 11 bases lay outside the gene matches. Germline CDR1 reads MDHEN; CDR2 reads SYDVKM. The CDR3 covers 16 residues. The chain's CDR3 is CASKTSTGGSGNTIYF. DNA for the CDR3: TGTGCCAGCAAAACTTCGACAGGGGGGTCCGGAAACACCATATATTTT.

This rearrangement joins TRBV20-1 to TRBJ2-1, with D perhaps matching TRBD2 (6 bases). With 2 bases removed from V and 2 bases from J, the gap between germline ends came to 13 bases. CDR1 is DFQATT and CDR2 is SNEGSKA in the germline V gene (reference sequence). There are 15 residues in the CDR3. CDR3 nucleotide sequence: TGCAGTGCTAGACTCCCGGGAGCACCCTACAATGAGCAGTTCTTC. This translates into CSARLPGAPYNEQFF.

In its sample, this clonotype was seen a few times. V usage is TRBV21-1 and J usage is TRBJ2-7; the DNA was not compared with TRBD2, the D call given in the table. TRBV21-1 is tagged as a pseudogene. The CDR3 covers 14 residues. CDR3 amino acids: CASSKEREQPRQYF. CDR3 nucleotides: TGTGCCAGCAGCAAAGAGCGGGAGCAGCCAAGGCAGTACTTC.